The 10 T cell receptor beta chains below were found in one sample sequenced in a study of cytomegalovirus exposure and HLA in healthy donors. The PCR used 60 Vbeta and 13 Jbeta primers. Repertoires were generated with immunoSEQ multiplex PCR, while TCRdb's copy carries only in-frame clones and drops some. Its table records 130,000 or so clones. The material sequenced was PBMCs. The receptors here all came from a woman aged 40 to 50 in good health and CMV-seropositive.

The V call is TRBV7-9, the J call TRBJ2-7, with 7 bases lining up with TRBD2. The germline V gene has CDR1 SEHNR and CDR2 FQNEAQ (reference sequence). J gave up 0 bases and V 3 bases, and 2 bases lay outside the gene matches. The CDR3 is 14 amino acids. CDR3 DNA sequence: TGTGCCAGCAGCTTGTCTAGCGGCTCCTACGAGCAGTACTTC. This translates into CASSLSSGSYEQYF.

The rearrangement uses TRBV19 and TRBJ2-7; 7 positions match TRBD2. The CDR3 is 14 residues long. Germline values: CDR1 LNHDA, CDR2 SQIVND (reference sequence). Trimming cost V 0 bases and J 6 bases; bases outside gene matches: 5. The CDR3 is CASSIEAGNSEQYF. CDR3 in DNA: TGTGCCAGTAGTATAGAAGCGGGAAACTCCGAGCAGTACTTC.

The rearrangement joins TRBV7-2 to TRBJ2-5; D perhaps matches TRBD2 (5 bases). The tail of the sequence fits TRBJ2-7 better, so the J call may be wrong. CDR1 is SGHTA, CDR2 FQGNSA, per germline. This CDR3 is built from 14 residues. The chain's CDR3 is CASSLSEGFYEQYF. DNA of the CDR3: TGTGCCAGCAGCTTATCCGAGGGATTCTACGAGCAGTACTTC.

The V gene is TRBV19, the J gene TRBJ2-1; D uncertain. V lost 7 bases to trimming and J lost 7 bases, with 14 bases between them. Germline CDR1 reads LNHDA; CDR2 reads SQIVND (reference sequence). The CDR3 loop spans 13 amino acids. The CDR3 is CASKSRGLNEQFF. The CDR3 DNA is TGTGCCAGTAAATCCCGAGGTTTGAATGAGCAGTTCTTC. The variable domain in full, with the rest retrieved from reference TRBV19 and TRBJ2-1, is DGGITQSPKYLFRKEGQNVTLSCEQNLNHDAMYWYRQDPGQGLRLIYYSQIVNDFQKGDIAEGYSVSREKKESFPLTVTSAQKNPTAFYLCASKSRGLNEQFFGPGTRLTVL.

This chain connects TRBV7-9 to TRBJ1-1; D gene ambiguous. CDR1 is SEHNR and CDR2 is FQNEAQ in the germline V gene (reference sequence). V was cut by 3 bases and J by 3 bases, with 11 bases left in between. This CDR3 contains 14 residues. The CDR3 nucleotides read TGTGCCAGCAGCTTTGTCCCCCCGGACACTGAAGCTTTCTTT. Translation gives CASSFVPPDTEAFF.

The chain joins TRBV27 to TRBJ1-2; D not certain. The CDR3 sequence is 15 residues long. The V gene lost 3 bases and the J gene lost 4 bases, with 15 bases spanning the gap. Germline-derived CDR1 and CDR2 are MNHEY and SMNVEV (reference sequence). CDR3 sequence (DNA): TGTGCCAGCAGTTTTGATCCTACCTCTTTCTATGGCTACACCTTC. The encoded protein is CASSFDPTSFYGYTF.

The chain employs TRBV27 and TRBJ2-2; TRBD2 is a possible D gene (5 bases). Germline CDR1 reads MNHEY; CDR2 reads SMNVEV (reference sequence). Deletions cut 6 bases from V and 7 bases from J, with 12 bases between. The CDR3 length is 13 residues. In DNA form, the CDR3 reads TGTGCCAGCAGCAATAGGGAGCGCGGGGAGCTGTTTTTT. It yields the protein CASSNRERGELFF.

The rearrangement uses TRBV15 and TRBJ2-2; 14 nucleotides align to TRBD2. J gave up 5 bases and V 0 bases, and 2 bases lay outside the gene matches. The CDR3 runs 17 residues. Looked up from germline, CDR1 is LNHNV and CDR2 is YYDKDF (reference sequence). For the CDR3, the DNA is TGTGCCACCAGCAGAGAAGGACTAGCGGGAGGAACCGGGGAGCTGTTTTTT. It yields the protein CATSREGLAGGTGELFF.

The chain combines TRBV19 with TRBJ2-7, with 11 positions matching TRBD1. V trimming: 6 bases; J trimming: 3 bases; junction bases outside the gene matches: 4. The CDR3 length is 14 residues. Germline V lookup: CDR1 LNHDA, CDR2 SQIVND (reference sequence). CDR3 amino acids: CASSPGTGGYEQYF. The CDR3, as DNA: TGTGCCAGTAGCCCCGGGACAGGGGGCTACGAGCAGTACTTC.

The V call is TRBV7-9, the J call TRBJ2-3; perhaps TRBD2 as D (6 bases). CDR1 is SEHNR, CDR2 FQNEAQ, per germline (reference sequence). Trimming took off 5 bases at V and 5 bases at J, with 17 bases between the two ends. The CDR3 totals 15 residues. The CDR3 here is CASSPQEGPRDTQYF. The CDR3 DNA follows: TGTGCCAGCAGCCCGCAGGAGGGCCCCAGAGATACGCAGTATTTT.